This TCR beta chain was identified in a study of technical replicates of blood from a handful of donors. This clone occurred once. Clones were read by immunoSEQ multiplex PCR, and TCRdb kept only the in-frame ones, dropping some. The sample records about 69,000 clones, around 90% being singletons. Input material: PBMCs. The receptor was isolated from a human donor in good health. Some clones in this sample may be carry-over from other donors' samples.

CDR3 bases: TGTGCCAGCAGTTCCATCGACAAGAACACCGGGGAGCTGTTTTTT. As protein: CASSSIDKNTGELFF. V usage is TRBV6-5 and J usage is TRBJ2-2; no clear D gene. Germline CDR1 reads MNHEY; CDR2 reads SVGAGI. The CDR3 consists of 15 residues. The ends were cut back, 4 bases at V and 1 base at J, with 10 bases in the middle.